This TCR beta chain originates from a study of CD4 T cell repertoires in COVID-19. The overall study: Relabeled CFSE-low cells, IL-2-expanded for approximately 9 days, met spikes from other coronaviruses.

The CDR3 totals 13 residues. V was cut by 1 base and J by 3 bases, with 7 bases left in between. The germline V gene encodes CDR1 SGDLS and CDR2 YYNGEE. Sequencing was done directly on freshly isolated, uncultured memory T cells. On this clone itself: No antigen is known for it.

The data were produced by immunoSEQ multiplex PCR, yet TCRdb's version contains in-frame clones alone and is incomplete. Found here are about 75,000 clones, about 83% of them singletons; the top ten hold 0.5% to 0.6%. Study results and caveats: SARS-CoV and/or HKU1 spike cultures shared between 7 and 25% of SARS-CoV-2 clonotypes.

The sequences come from CD4+ T cells from peripheral blood, collected after recovery from COVID-19. The J gene is TRBJ2-5, the V gene TRBV9; D remains ambiguous. The clonotype comes from a human donor who had COVID-19. The CDR3 region is CASSVSVKETQYF. The CDR3, as DNA: TGTGCCAGCAGCGTATCGGTGAAAGAGACCCAGTACTTC.